A single sample is the source of the 13 T cell receptor beta chains below, sequenced in a study of beta chain features in type 1 diabetes. No antigen has been assigned to these receptors. All of the isolated RNA was reverse transcribed, so expressed TCRB transcripts were sequenced. This table comes from immunoSEQ multiplex PCR, and its TCRdb copy is limited to in-frame clones, with some not included. The table shows a few hundred thousand clones, with 13% to 15% occurring only once. Whole-study results and caveats: Among all four CD4+ subsets, Type 1 diabetes patients had TCRB CDR3s that were moderately but significantly shorter.

Sequenced: naive CD4+ T cells from blood. Receptor source: a young man with type 1 diabetes.

This sequence joins TRBV7-8 and TRBJ2-1; TRBD2 agrees at 12 bases. J lost 5 bases, V lost 3 bases, and 2 bases had no gene match. Per the germline V gene, CDR1 is SGHVS and CDR2 is FQNEAQ. The CDR3 has 15 residues. The CDR3 DNA reads as TGTGCCAGCAGCTTGCGACTAGCGGGGGACAATGAGCAGTTCTTC. Amino acids: CASSLRLAGDNEQFF.

In this sample, this clone turned up a few times. The chain is built from TRBV18 and TRBJ2-6; 10 bases match TRBD1. Trimming removed 2 bases from V and 2 bases from J; junction bases left unmatched: 9. CDR3 length: 19 amino acids. Germline V gene lookup returns CDR1 KGHSH and CDR2 LQKENI. The DNA of the CDR3 is TGTGCCAGCTCACCATACGCGACAGGGGGCCAAACTGGGGCCAACGTCCTGACTTTC. Encoded protein: CASSPYATGGQTGANVLTF.

The gene calls are TRBV2 and TRBJ2-2; unclear D gene. The CDR3 is 13 amino acids. V lost 2 bases and J 7 bases, leaving 8 bases between the germline ends. Per germline, CDR1 SNHLY and CDR2 FYNNEI. CDR3: CASSESPVGELFF. The CDR3 bases are TGTGCCAGCAGTGAAAGCCCTGTCGGGGAGCTGTTTTTT.

The V gene is TRBV4-1, the J gene TRBJ2-1; D remains ambiguous. V dropped 0 bases and J dropped 11 bases, with 11 bases sitting between them. The germline V gene encodes CDR1 MGHRA and CDR2 YSYEKL. This CDR3 contains 13 residues. CDR3 DNA: TGCGCCAGCAGCCAAGATCGTACTCCTAAGCAGTTCTTC. Protein sequence: CASSQDRTPKQFF.

DNA for the CDR3: TGTGCCAGCAGTTTAAGTATCCGGGGCTATGGCTACACCTTC. It yields the protein CASSLSIRGYGYTF. This sequence joins TRBV28 and TRBJ1-2; no firm D call. The CDR3 runs to 14 residues. Between the trimmed V and J ends, which lost 2 bases and 4 bases, there was a span of 11 bases. From germline, CDR1 is MDHEN and CDR2 SYDVKM.

There are a few counts of this clone. Other nucleotide sequences in the sample specify the same CDR3. The rearrangement uses TRBV5-1 and TRBJ2-5; 8 nucleotides agree with TRBD1. V was pared by 0 bases and J by 2 bases, with 0 bases of the junction left unmatched. Per germline, CDR1 SGHRS and CDR2 YFSETQ. CDR3 size: 14 residues. The DNA for the CDR3 is TGCGCCAGCAGCTTGGGACAGGGGCAAGAGACCCAGTACTTC. It yields the protein CASSLGQGQETQYF.

This clone was detected a few times. CDR3 loop: CASSVATGWETQYF. DNA of the CDR3: TGTGCCAGCAGCGTAGCAACGGGTTGGGAGACCCAGTACTTC. The chain carries TRBV9 and TRBJ2-5; D unclear. V shed 0 bases and J shed 5 bases, with 11 bases lying between them. Germline CDR1 and CDR2: SGDLS and YYNGEE. The CDR3 covers 14 residues. Drawing the rest from reference TRBV9 and TRBJ2-5, the complete variable domain is DSGVTQTPKHLITATGQRVTLRCSPRSGDLSVYWYQQSLDQGLQFLIQYYNGEERAKGNILERFSAQQFPDLHSELNLSSLELGDSALYFCASSVATGWETQYFGPGTRLLVL.

This clone was counted a few times. The chain couples TRBV7-3 to TRBJ1-5; 7 nucleotides align to TRBD1. The CDR3 runs 13 residues. Losses at the gene ends were 5 bases for V and 7 bases for J; bases not matched to a gene: 5. Germline V gives CDR1 SGHTA, CDR2 FQGTGA. In DNA, the CDR3 is TGTGCCAGCAGCCCAGGGGGTGACCAGCCCCAGCATTTT. Its translation is CASSPGGDQPQHF.

This clone was picked up a small number of times. The CDR3 nucleotides read TGTGCCAGCTCACCGAGGGACAGCCTCTACGAGCAGTACTTC. Its translation: CASSPRDSLYEQYF. The V and J genes are TRBV18 and TRBJ2-7; 7 bases agree with TRBD1. Germline CDR1 reads KGHSH; CDR2 reads LQKENI. The J segment lost 3 bases and the V segment lost 3 bases, leaving 5 bases of the junction unmatched. The CDR3 spans 14 residues.

The chain couples TRBV18 to TRBJ2-1; D is undetermined. The ends were cut back, 3 bases at V and 3 bases at J, with 6 bases in the middle. Germline V gene lookup returns CDR1 KGHSH and CDR2 LQKENI. The CDR3 length is 13 residues. The DNA for the CDR3 is TGTGCCAGCTCACCCCGACTCTACAATGAGCAGTTCTTC. It specifies CASSPRLYNEQFF. Supplemented by reference TRBV18 and TRBJ2-1, the full variable domain reads NAGVMQNPRHLVRRRGQEARLRCSPMKGHSHVYWYRQLPEEGLKFMVYLQKENIIDESGMPKERFSAEFPKEGPSILRIQQVVRGDSAAYFCASSPRLYNEQFFGPGTRLTVL.

The chain has TRBV7-2 and TRBJ1-5, with D possibly being TRBD1 (6 bases). Germline V gene lookup returns CDR1 SGHTA and CDR2 FQGNSA. The CDR3 runs 14 residues. The V gene lost 5 bases and the J gene lost 2 bases, with 10 bases spanning the gap. The chain's CDR3 is CASSTRQGNQPQHF. The CDR3 DNA is TGTGCCAGCAGCACCCGACAGGGCAATCAGCCCCAGCATTTT.

In its sample, this clone was seen a few times. V gene TRBV18 combines with J gene TRBJ2-7; D perhaps matches TRBD1 (5 bases). Germline V gene sequence: CDR1 KGHSH, CDR2 LQKENI. The CDR3 extends over 13 amino acids. V lost 0 bases, J lost 3 bases, and 6 bases lay in between. CDR3: CASSPPGHYEQYF. For the CDR3, the DNA is TGTGCCAGCTCACCACCGGGGCACTACGAGCAGTACTTC.

The V gene is TRBV11-2, the J gene TRBJ2-3; 10 nucleotides line up with TRBD2. The germline V gene encodes CDR1 SGHAT and CDR2 FQNNGV. Trimming at V came to 5 bases and at J to 2 bases, leaving 7 bases not matched to a gene. The CDR3 totals 16 residues. CDR3 coding DNA: TGTGCCAGCAGCCCCCGAGGACTAGCGGTCACAGATACGCAGTATTTT. Residues: CASSPRGLAVTDTQYF. The full variable domain, with the rest looked up from reference TRBV11-2 and TRBJ2-3, is EAGVAQSPRYKIIEKRQSVAFWCNPISGHATLYWYQQILGQGPKLLIQFQNNGVVDDSQLPKDRFSAERLKGVDSTLKIQPAKLEDSAVYLCASSPRGLAVTDTQYFGPGTRLTVL.